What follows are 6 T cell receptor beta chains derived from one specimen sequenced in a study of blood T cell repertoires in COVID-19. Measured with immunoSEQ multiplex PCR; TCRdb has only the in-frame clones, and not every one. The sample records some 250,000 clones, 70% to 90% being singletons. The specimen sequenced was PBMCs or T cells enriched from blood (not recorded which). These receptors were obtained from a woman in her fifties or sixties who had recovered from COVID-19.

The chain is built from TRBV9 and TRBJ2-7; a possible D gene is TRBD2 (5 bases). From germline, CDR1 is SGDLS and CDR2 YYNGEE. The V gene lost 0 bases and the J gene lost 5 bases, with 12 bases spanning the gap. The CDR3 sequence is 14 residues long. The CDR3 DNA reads TGTGCCAGCAGCGTAGGGGGAGAGGGCCACGAGCAGTACTTC. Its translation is CASSVGGEGHEQYF.

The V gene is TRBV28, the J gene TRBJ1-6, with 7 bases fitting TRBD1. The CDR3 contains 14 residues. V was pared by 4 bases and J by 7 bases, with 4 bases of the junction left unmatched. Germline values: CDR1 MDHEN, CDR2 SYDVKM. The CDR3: CASSSGQSNSPLHF. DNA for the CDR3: TGTGCCAGCAGTTCGGGACAGAGCAATTCACCCCTCCACTTT.

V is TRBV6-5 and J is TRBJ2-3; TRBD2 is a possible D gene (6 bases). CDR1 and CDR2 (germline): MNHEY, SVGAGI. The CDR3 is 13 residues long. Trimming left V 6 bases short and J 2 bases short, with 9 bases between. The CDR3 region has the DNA TGTGCCAGCAGGGGCGGGGTCACAGATACGCAGTATTTT. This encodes CASRGGVTDTQYF.

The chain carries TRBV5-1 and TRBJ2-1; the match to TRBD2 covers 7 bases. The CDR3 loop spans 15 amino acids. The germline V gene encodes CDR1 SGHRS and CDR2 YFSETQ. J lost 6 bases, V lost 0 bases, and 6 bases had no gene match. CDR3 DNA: TGCGCCAGCAGCTTGGGGGACTATGCCTCCAATGAGCAGTTCTTC. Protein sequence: CASSLGDYASNEQFF.

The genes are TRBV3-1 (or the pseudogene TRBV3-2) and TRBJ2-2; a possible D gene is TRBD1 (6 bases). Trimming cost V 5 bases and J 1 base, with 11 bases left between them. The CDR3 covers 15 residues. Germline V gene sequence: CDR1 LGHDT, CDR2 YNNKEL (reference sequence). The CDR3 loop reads CASSEGHQNTGELFF. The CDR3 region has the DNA TGTGCCAGCAGCGAGGGACATCAGAACACCGGGGAGCTGTTTTTT.

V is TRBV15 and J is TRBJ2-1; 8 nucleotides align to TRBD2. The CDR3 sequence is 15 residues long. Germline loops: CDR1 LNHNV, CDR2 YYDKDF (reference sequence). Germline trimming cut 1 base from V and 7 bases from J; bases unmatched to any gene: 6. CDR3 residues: CATSRGGSGKNEQFF. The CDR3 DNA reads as TGTGCCACCAGCAGAGGTGGTAGCGGGAAGAATGAGCAGTTCTTC.